Listed below are T cell receptor beta chains from one sample, sequenced in a study of monozygotic twins with inflammatory bowel disease. TCRdb re-called the 5' RACE reads and catalogs CDR3 proteins one per entry, DNA excluded. The sample holds about 160,000 distinct CDR3 sequences. The source material was blood. All receptors derive from a human donor with ulcerative colitis or Crohn's disease, or a healthy co-twin of an affected twin (not recorded which). Both conserved end residues are part of each CDR3. The order of the fields is J gene, V gene, CDR3 protein.

j_gene: TRBJ1-1
v_gene: TRBV19
CDR3aa: CASSWGTEAFF

j_gene: TRBJ2-3
v_gene: TRBV11-2
CDR3aa: CASIHSGTSGKWYF

j_gene: TRBJ2-7
v_gene: TRBV7-2
CDR3aa: CASRPAGGNEQYF

j_gene: TRBJ2-7
v_gene: TRBV3-1
CDR3aa: CASSYPPGTGVPLEQYF

j_gene: TRBJ2-3
v_gene: TRBV10-3
CDR3aa: CAISPLAGGPVTDTQYF

j_gene: TRBJ2-1
v_gene: TRBV7-9
CDR3aa: CASSPQGNEQFF

j_gene: TRBJ1-1
v_gene: TRBV7-9
CDR3aa: CASTRVMNTEAFF

j_gene: TRBJ1-2
v_gene: TRBV9
CDR3aa: CASSVGGGSYGYTF

j_gene: TRBJ2-1
v_gene: TRBV6-2/TRBV6-3
CDR3aa: CASSDRLAGANEQFF

j_gene: TRBJ2-1
v_gene: TRBV3-1
CDR3aa: CASSQWRIAGVRNEQFF

j_gene: TRBJ2-6
v_gene: TRBV5-4
CDR3aa: CASSLAGAESGANVLTF

j_gene: TRBJ1-1
v_gene: TRBV4-1
CDR3aa: CASSQPQRGTEAFF

j_gene: TRBJ2-2
v_gene: TRBV7-8
CDR3aa: CASSLARAESTGELFF

j_gene: TRBJ2-1
v_gene: TRBV20-1
CDR3aa: CSVPGLADSISYNEQFF

j_gene: TRBJ2-5
v_gene: TRBV12-3/TRBV12-4
CDR3aa: CASSDLTGAGETQYF

j_gene: TRBJ2-3
v_gene: TRBV5-1
CDR3aa: CASSLLGTSLDTQYF

j_gene: TRBJ2-3
v_gene: TRBV5-1
CDR3aa: CASSLEDTDTQYF

j_gene: TRBJ2-3
v_gene: TRBV27
CDR3aa: CASSSRTAPTRDDTQYF

j_gene: TRBJ1-5
v_gene: TRBV20-1
CDR3aa: CSATNPGSGKPQHF

j_gene: TRBJ2-1
v_gene: TRBV14
CDR3aa: CASSVSLRTGNNEQFF

j_gene: TRBJ2-7
v_gene: TRBV25-1
CDR3aa: CASSVGSPYEQYF

j_gene: TRBJ1-1
v_gene: TRBV5-6
CDR3aa: CASISQGFPGQGNTEAFF

j_gene: TRBJ2-7
v_gene: TRBV11-1
CDR3aa: CASSDRGWANEQYF

j_gene: TRBJ1-1
v_gene: TRBV5-1
CDR3aa: CASSLRVRDTEAFF

j_gene: TRBJ2-4
v_gene: TRBV28
CDR3aa: CASSLAGTRRNIQYF

j_gene: TRBJ2-7
v_gene: TRBV5-1
CDR3aa: CASTTTGALPYEQYF

j_gene: TRBJ2-7
v_gene: TRBV28
CDR3aa: CASSSFALRGEQYF

j_gene: TRBJ2-1
v_gene: TRBV12-3/TRBV12-4
CDR3aa: CASNPPGTGGASEQFF

j_gene: TRBJ2-7
v_gene: TRBV5-1
CDR3aa: CASSSGLAGESSYEQYF

j_gene: TRBJ2-2
v_gene: TRBV2
CDR3aa: CASRTGTHTGELFF

j_gene: TRBJ2-2
v_gene: TRBV20-1
CDR3aa: CSAGIAGVDTATGELFF

j_gene: TRBJ2-3
v_gene: TRBV4-1
CDR3aa: CASSQKTGATDTQYF

j_gene: TRBJ2-1
v_gene: TRBV12-3/TRBV12-4
CDR3aa: CASSPGGSEQFF

j_gene: TRBJ2-2
v_gene: TRBV24-1
CDR3aa: CATSPDRGVEGGELFF

j_gene: TRBJ2-3
v_gene: TRBV20-1
CDR3aa: CSARPSTDMQYF

j_gene: TRBJ2-2
v_gene: TRBV11-2
CDR3aa: CASSESSGRPFGELFF

j_gene: TRBJ2-1
v_gene: TRBV4-1
CDR3aa: CASSQDPLGGDSGSYNEQFF

j_gene: TRBJ1-6
v_gene: TRBV6-2/TRBV6-3
CDR3aa: CASSYAYGGLPLSSYNSPLHF

j_gene: TRBJ2-5
v_gene: TRBV7-9
CDR3aa: CASSFRGTGVQETQYF

j_gene: TRBJ2-4
v_gene: TRBV11-1
CDR3aa: CASSLVNSAKNIQYF

j_gene: TRBJ2-7
v_gene: TRBV20-1
CDR3aa: CSAALEDLYEQYF